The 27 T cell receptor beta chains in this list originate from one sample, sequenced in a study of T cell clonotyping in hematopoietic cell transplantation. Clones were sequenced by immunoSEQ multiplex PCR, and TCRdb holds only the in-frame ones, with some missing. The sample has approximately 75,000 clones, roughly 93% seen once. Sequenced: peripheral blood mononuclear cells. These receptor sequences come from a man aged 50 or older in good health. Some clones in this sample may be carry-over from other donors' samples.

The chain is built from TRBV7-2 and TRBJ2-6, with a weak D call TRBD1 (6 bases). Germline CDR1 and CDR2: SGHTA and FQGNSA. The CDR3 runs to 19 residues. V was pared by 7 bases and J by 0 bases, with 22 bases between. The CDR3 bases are TGTGCCAGCACTCCCCGCACACGGGACACAGCCTCTGGGGCCAACGTCCTGACTTTC. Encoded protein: CASTPRTRDTASGANVLTF.

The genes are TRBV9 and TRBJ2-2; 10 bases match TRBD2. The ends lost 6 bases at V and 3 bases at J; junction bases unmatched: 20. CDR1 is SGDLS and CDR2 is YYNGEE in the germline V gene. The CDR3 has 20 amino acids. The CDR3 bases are TGTGCCAGCACCACCTCGGGAGTAGCGGGGGGACAAGCCTACACCGGGGAGCTGTTTTTT. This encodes CASTTSGVAGGQAYTGELFF.

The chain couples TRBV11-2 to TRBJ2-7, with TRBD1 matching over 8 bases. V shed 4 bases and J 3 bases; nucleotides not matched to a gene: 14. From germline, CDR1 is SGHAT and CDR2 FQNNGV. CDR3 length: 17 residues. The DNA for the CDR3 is TGTGCCAGCAGCTCCTATAAGTCAGGGGGCGCGATCTACGAGCAGTACTTC. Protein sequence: CASSSYKSGGAIYEQYF.

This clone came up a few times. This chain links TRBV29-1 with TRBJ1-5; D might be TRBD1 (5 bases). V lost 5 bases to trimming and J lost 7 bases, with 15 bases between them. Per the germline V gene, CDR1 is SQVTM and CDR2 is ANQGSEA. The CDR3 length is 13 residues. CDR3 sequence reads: CSVSQGLEQPQHF. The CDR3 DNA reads TGCAGCGTTTCGCAGGGTTTAGAGCAGCCCCAGCATTTT.

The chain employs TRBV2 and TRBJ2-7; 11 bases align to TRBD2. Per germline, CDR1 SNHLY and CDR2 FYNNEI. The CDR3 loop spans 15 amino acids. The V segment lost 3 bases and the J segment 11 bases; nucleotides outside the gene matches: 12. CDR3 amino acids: CASSETSGIPIYEYF. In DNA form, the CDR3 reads TGTGCCAGCAGTGAGACTAGCGGGATTCCCATATATGAGTACTTC.

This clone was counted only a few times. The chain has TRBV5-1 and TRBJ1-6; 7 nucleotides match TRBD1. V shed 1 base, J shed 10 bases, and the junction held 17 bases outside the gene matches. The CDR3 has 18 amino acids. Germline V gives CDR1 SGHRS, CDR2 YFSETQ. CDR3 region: CASSLSGTTGLLGSPLHF. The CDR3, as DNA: TGCGCCAGCAGCTTGAGTGGAACGACAGGGTTATTGGGCTCACCCCTCCACTTT.

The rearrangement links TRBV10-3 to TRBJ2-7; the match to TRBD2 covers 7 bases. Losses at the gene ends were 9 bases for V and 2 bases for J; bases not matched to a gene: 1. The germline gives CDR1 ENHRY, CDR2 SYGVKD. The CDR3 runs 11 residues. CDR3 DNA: TGTGCCATGGGGGGGGCCTACGAGCAGTACTTC. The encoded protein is CAMGGAYEQYF.

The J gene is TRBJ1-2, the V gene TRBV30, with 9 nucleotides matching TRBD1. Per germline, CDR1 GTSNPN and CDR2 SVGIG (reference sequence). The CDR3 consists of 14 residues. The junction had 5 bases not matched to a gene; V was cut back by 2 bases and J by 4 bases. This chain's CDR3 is CAWSIRQGVYGYTF. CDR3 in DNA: TGTGCCTGGAGTATAAGACAGGGGGTCTATGGCTACACCTTC.

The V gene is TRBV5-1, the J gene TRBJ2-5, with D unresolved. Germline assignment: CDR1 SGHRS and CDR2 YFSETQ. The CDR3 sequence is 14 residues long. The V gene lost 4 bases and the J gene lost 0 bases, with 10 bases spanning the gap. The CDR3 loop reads CASSPTGNQETQYF. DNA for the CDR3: TGCGCCAGCAGCCCCACTGGGAACCAAGAGACCCAGTACTTC.

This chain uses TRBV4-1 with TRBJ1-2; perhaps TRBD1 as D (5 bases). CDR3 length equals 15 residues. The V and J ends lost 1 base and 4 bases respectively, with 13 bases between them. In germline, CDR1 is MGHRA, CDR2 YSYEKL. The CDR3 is CASSQAAGRSYGYTF. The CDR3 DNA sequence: TGCGCCAGCAGCCAAGCCGCAGGGAGATCCTATGGCTACACCTTC.

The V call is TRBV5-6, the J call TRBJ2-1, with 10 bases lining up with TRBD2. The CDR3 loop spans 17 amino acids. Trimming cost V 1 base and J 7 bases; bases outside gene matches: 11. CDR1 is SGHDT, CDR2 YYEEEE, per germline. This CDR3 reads CASSLFSGTSVSNEQFF. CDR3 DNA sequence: TGTGCCAGCAGCTTGTTTTCCGGGACTAGCGTATCAAATGAGCAGTTCTTC.

This CDR3 reads CASSLAGRSTEAFF. For the CDR3, the DNA is TGTGCCAGCAGCTTAGCAGGCCGGAGCACTGAAGCTTTCTTT. The chain employs TRBV7-2 and TRBJ1-1; D gene unclear. Germline CDR1 and CDR2: SGHTA and FQGNSA. V lost 0 bases, J lost 4 bases, and 9 bases lay in between. The CDR3 extends over 14 amino acids.

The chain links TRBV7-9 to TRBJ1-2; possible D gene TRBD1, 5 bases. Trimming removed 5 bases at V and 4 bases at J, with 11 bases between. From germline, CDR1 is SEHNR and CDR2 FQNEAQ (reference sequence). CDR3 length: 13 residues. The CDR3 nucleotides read TGTGCCAGCAGCCTCGAGGGACTCTATGGCTACACCTTC. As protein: CASSLEGLYGYTF.

The CDR3 is CASSLARTDKNIQYF. The CDR3, as DNA: TGCGCCAGCAGCTTGGCTAGGACGGACAAAAACATTCAGTACTTC. The chain employs TRBV5-1 and TRBJ2-4; D unclear. The CDR3 length is 15 residues. Trimming pared 0 bases from V and 3 bases from J, leaving 10 bases between. Germline loops: CDR1 SGHRS, CDR2 YFSETQ.

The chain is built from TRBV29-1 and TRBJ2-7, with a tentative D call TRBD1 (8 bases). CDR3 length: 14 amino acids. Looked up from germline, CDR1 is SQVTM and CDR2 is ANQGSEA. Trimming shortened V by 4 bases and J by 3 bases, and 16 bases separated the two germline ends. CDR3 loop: CSVAGGQGGYEQYF. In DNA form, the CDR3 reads TGCAGCGTTGCGGGAGGACAGGGAGGCTACGAGCAGTACTTC.

The CDR3 nucleotides are TGTGCCAGCAGTGAAGAGGAGACTCGGGGCGGGGAGCTGTTTTTT. This sequence encodes CASSEEETRGGELFF. The chain couples TRBV6-1 to TRBJ2-2; TRBD2 is a possible D gene (5 bases). This CDR3 region has 15 residues. Trimming stripped 1 base from V and 7 bases from J, with 13 bases between. CDR1 is MNHNS and CDR2 is SASEGT in the germline V gene.

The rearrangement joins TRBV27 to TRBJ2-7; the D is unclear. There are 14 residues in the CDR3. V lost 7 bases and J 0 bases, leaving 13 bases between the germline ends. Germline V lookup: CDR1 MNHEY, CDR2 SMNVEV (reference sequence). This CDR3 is CASTLRPFSYEQYF. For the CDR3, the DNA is TGTGCCAGCACGTTGAGGCCTTTCTCCTACGAGCAGTACTTC.

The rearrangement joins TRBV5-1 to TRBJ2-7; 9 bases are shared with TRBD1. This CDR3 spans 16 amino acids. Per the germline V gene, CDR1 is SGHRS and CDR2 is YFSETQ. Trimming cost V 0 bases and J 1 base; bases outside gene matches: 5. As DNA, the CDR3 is TGCGCCAGCAGCTTGGTTGCAGGACAGGGGTCCTACGAGCAGTACTTC. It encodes CASSLVAGQGSYEQYF. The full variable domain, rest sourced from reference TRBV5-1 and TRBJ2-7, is KAGVTQTPRYLIKTRGQQVTLSCSPISGHRSVSWYQQTPGQGLQFLFEYFSETQRNKGNFPGRFSGRQFSNSRSEMNVSTLELGDSALYLCASSLVAGQGSYEQYFGPGTRLTVT.

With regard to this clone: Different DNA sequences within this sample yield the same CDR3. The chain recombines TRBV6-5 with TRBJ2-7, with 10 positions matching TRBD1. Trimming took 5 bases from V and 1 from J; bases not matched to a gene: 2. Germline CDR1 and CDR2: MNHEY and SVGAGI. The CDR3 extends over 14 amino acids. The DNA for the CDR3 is TGTGCCAGCAGTCCGGGACAGGGGTCCTACGAGCAGTACTTC. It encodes CASSPGQGSYEQYF.

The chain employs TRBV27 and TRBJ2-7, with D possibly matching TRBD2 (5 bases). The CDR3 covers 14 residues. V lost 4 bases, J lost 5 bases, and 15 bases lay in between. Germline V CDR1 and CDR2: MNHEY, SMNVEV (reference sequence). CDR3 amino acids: CASSSPTRDNEQYF. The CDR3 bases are TGTGCCAGCAGTTCCCCAACCCGGGATAACGAGCAGTACTTC.

The CDR3 sequence: CASSYWFRGLGEQFF. CDR3 coding DNA: TGTGCCAGCAGTTATTGGTTCAGGGGGCTAGGTGAGCAGTTCTTC. This chain joins TRBV6-5 and TRBJ2-1; TRBD1 matches 8 bases. The CDR3 spans 15 residues. Germline V gene lookup returns CDR1 MNHEY and CDR2 SVGAGI. The V gene end was trimmed by 3 bases and the J gene end by 9 bases; junction bases not matched to a gene: 10.

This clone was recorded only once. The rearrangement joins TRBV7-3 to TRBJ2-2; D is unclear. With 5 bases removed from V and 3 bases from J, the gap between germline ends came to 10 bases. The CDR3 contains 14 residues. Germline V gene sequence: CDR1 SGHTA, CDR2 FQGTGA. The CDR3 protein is CASSPRSHTGELFF. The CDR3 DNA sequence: TGTGCCAGCAGCCCCCGTAGCCACACCGGGGAGCTGTTTTTT.

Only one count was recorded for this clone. The CDR3 spells CASSVEEGGHYEQYF. CDR3 bases: TGTGCCAGCAGCGTAGAGGAAGGGGGCCACTACGAGCAGTACTTC. The genes are TRBV9 and TRBJ2-7; 7 bases map to TRBD1. The CDR3 covers 15 residues. Germline V gene data show CDR1 as SGDLS and CDR2 as YYNGEE. V lost 0 bases and J lost 3; bases outside the gene matches: 6.

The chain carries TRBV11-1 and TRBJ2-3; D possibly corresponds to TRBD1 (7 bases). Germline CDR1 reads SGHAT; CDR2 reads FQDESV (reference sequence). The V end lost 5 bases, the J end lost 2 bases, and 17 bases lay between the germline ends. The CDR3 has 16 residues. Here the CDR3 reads CASSPSRGRITDTQYF. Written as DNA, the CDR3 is TGTGCCAGCAGCCCATCCAGGGGGAGGATCACAGATACGCAGTATTTT.

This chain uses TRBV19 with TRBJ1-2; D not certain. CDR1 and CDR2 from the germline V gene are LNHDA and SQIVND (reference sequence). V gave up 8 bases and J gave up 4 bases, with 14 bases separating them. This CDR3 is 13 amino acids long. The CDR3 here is CASRFRGVYGYTF. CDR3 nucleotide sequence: TGTGCCAGTCGTTTCCGGGGAGTCTATGGCTACACCTTC.

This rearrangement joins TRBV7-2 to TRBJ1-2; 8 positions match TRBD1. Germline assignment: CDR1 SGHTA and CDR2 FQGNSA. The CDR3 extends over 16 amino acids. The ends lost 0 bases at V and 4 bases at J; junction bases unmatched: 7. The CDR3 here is CASSLASQGASYGYTF. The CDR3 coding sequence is TGTGCCAGCAGCTTAGCGAGTCAGGGGGCGAGCTATGGCTACACCTTC.

The CDR3: CASHRQGGEQYF. The CDR3 DNA is TGCGCCAGCCATAGACAGGGAGGGGAGCAGTACTTC. The chain is built from TRBV23-1 and TRBJ2-7; D tentatively fits TRBD1 or TRBD2 (7 bases each). TRBV23-1 counts as an open reading frame of uncertain function. CDR3 size: 12 residues. The V end was cut by 8 bases, the J end by 7 bases, with 15 bases between.